This TCR beta chain stems from a study of T-cell memory formation after mild COVID-19 (dated by TCRdb to 2020 to 2022). Background for the entire study: TCR sequence clusters from the two donors were largely donor specific. Two young, previously healthy adult volunteers made up the cohort, one male and one female. Longitudinal TCRalpha and TCRbeta repertoire sequencing tracked T-cell clones expanding and contracting after mild COVID-19 in a couple of donors. General conclusions and limits of the study: Clones that contracted from day 15 to 85 showed balanced CD4/CD8 phenotypes, whereas a second wave of clones that expanded from day 15 to 37 leaned towards CD4+. Contracting CD4+ clones were located mainly in the CM and EM memory subsets, whereas CD8+ clones were found to be enriched in EMRA. Only a couple of mild cases were covered by the study, and larger cohorts that include severe cases with pre-infection samples were considered necessary. SARS-CoV-2 specificity was not confirmed for the second-wave clones peaking on day 37. Some responding clones were found in pre-infection memory, which suggests that pre-existing cross-reactive memory T cells took part in the SARS-CoV-2 response.

Ficoll-Paque density gradient centrifugation was the method used to isolate PBMCs. This clonotype was detected a few times. Its target antigen remains unknown. No per-base quality is available; no much larger clone lies one base away. For sequencing, an Illumina NovaSeq 6000 was employed. cDNA libraries for TCRalpha and TCRbeta were prepared by 5'RACE using constant-segment primers, with sample barcodes and unique molecular identifiers added. RNA was extracted from every sample with Trizol reagent. Amplification of the libraries took two PCR steps, and the second step added a second sample barcode plus Illumina TruSeq adapters. Libraries were sequenced on an Illumina NovaSeq with 2 x 150 bp paired-end reads. On the authors' methods: With migec v1.2.7, reads were demultiplexed and then collapsed into UMI-guided consensus sequences. With mixcr v2.1.11, UMI consensuses were aligned to TRA and TRB V and J templates and assembled into clonotypes. Expanded or contracted clonotypes were those called significant by both edgeR and NoisET, with noise models trained on biological replicates. For edgeR calls, a false discovery rate-adjusted p below 0.01 and a log2 fold-change threshold of 1 were applied. As an exploratory analysis of dynamics, PCA with hierarchical clustering was applied to max-normalized trajectories of the 1000 most abundant clonotypes. Separately sequenced CD4+ and CD8+ repertoires were used to assign the CD4 or CD8 phenotype of responding clones. Starting from the raw public reads, TCRdb applied fastp trimming at Q25, assembled clones with MiXCR and retained in-frame beta chains. Rows are unified per CDR3 protein, each entry keeping the most common DNA and genes. The V and J calls and clone size are TCRdb's, not the authors'. The sample includes more than 300,000 distinct CDR3 sequences, with roughly 15% observed a single time. The ten largest clones take up 20% to 25% of the sample.

The sequence derives from a man younger than 35 who had mild COVID-19 (a few samples of this study predate the infection). The sample titles of this study are shuffled in the database, so cell type and time point are left out; the donor was told from shared clones. Sequenced material: PBMCs or a T cell subset sorted from them (not recorded which).

The DNA sequence is as follows: TGTGCCAGCAGTCCTAAACCGCGGCTAGAAGAGACCCAGTACTTC. It encodes CASSPKPRLEETQYF. This chain joins TRBV28 to TRBJ2-5; the D gene is not confidently resolved. V is reduced by 5 bases and J by 3 bases, leaving a spacing of 16 bases between them. CDR1 and CDR2, per the germline V gene, are MDHEN and SYDVKM. Taken from cysteine to phenylalanine, the CDR3 has 15 residues. Only the CDR3 portion is preserved as DNA: 45 bases, with reading frame beginning at the first base.